This T cell receptor beta chain was obtained from a study of long-term antiretroviral therapy in people with HIV (dated by TCRdb to 2022 to 2024). As for the study more broadly: The earliest samples were collected approximately a decade before the 2015 WHO recommendation for immediate ART, a period when ART was typically delayed until CD4 counts fell. A total of roughly 180 cryopreserved PBMC samples were contributed to the cohort by 30 adults with confirmed HIV infection, with samples collected serially over a mean of approximately six years (range 1-12). This retrospective serial study examined whether starting ART and sustained HIV suppression were associated with changes in the composition and diversity of the TRB repertoire in peripheral blood. No cross-contamination during QIAcube processing was seen in test extractions of a monoclonal T-cell line run alongside a few dozen polyclonal samples. Among the 30 or so participants with HIV, over nine were female.

The investigation overall reported the following: At every time point, the repertoire was dominated by expanded TRB clones first identified before ART initiation, although this dominance fluctuated and, in many PLHIV, declined after ART. Compared with controls, HIV repertoires had narrower CDR3 length ranges, and the network structure pointed to an antigen-experienced repertoire that shifted only slightly toward naive after ART. Owing to limited PBMC availability, only the TCR beta chain was sequenced, without alpha chain pairing. Because pre-ART samples had limited cell numbers, profiling was done on unsorted PBMC rather than on sorted CD4+ and CD8+ T cells. Samples dated from the mid-2000s to the late 2010s, and the ART regimens used may be less effective than current ones. Starting ART was linked to a significant rise in TRB diversity, yet even after long-term ART the diversity remained significantly lower than in transplant donor controls. No data were available on ART adherence, viral resistance or therapy changes, limiting inferences about post-ART repertoire changes.

On this clone itself: The specificity of this receptor is unknown. Within one base of it there is no much larger clone, and no base qualities were kept.

Inclusive of the bounding cysteine and phenylalanine, the CDR3 is 12 residues long. Just the 36-base CDR3 DNA is kept, in frame starting at base 1. CDR1 and CDR2 are read off the germline V gene as LGHNT and FRNRAP. Relative to germline, V is 3 bases shorter and J is 5 bases shorter, with 7 bases between their ends. Participants were included only if at least one PBMC sample before ART initiation and at least two post-ART samples were available. Treatment was received in the United States of America by all participants with HIV. Before DNA extraction, cryopreserved samples containing about 1-10 million PBMC were thawed and washed. At the time of the earliest PBMC sample for each participant with HIV, ages ranged from roughly 23 to 60 years. Per participant, PBMC samples came from 1-4 timepoints prior to ART initiation and 2-8 timepoints following ART initiation, for a median of 7 samples. For every participant, serial HIV viral load, CD4+ T-cell count, ART history and demographic data were obtained. Genomic DNA was extracted from unsorted PBMC with a Qiagen kit on a QIAcube, processed in batches of 12 samples.

Sequencing of the TRB variable region was done with the immunoSEQ hsTCRB v3.0 assay at survey level resolution. A depth of about 40,000-50,000 T-cell genomes per sample was targeted for TRB sequencing. Pooled TRB libraries were sequenced on an Illumina MiSeq with a v3 150-cycle kit. The authors' pipeline ran thus. Analysis of repertoires was carried out in R inside a reproducible Nextflow workflow spanning QC, data transformation and analysis. LymphoSeq2, an R package for exploring AIRR-Seq data, was used to implement custom analyses. After excluding a handful of samples that yielded fewer than 5000 total TRB sequences, some 180 HIV repertoires remained for analysis. Among the 180 or so HIV repertoires that were kept, under 60 were collected before ART initiation and more than 120 were collected after ART initiation. Each repertoire was downsampled to 5000 TRB nucleotide sequences, and summary statistics were averaged across 100 downsampling iterations. The analysis kept only TRB sequences whose CDR3 regions were at least seven amino acids long. Diversity was assessed using a clonality score derived from Shannon entropy and using the Gini coefficient. In the repertoire networks, any two of the top 5000 CDR3 amino acid sequences were connected whenever the two sequences differed by an edit distance of one. For TRB CDR3 amino acid sequences, GLIPH2 was used to predict antigen specificity groups and MHC restriction. To flag known associations with CMV, EBV, HIV or tissue antigens, CDR3 amino acid sequences were compared against VDJdb and McPAS-TCR. Pre-ART, post-ART and control groups were compared with Wilcoxon signed-rank tests and Holm-Bonferroni correction. As stored in TCRdb, this immuneACCESS dataset retains in-frame rearrangements with V and J assigned. A fraction of the clones does not appear; measured against another copy, unresolved V genes explain less than half of the discrepancy, and the remainder lacks a known reason. That table supplies the V and J calls and clone size; D and trimming were determined from the DNA. The sample table contains about 33,000 clones; only one count was recorded for around 96% of them. Roughly 2.5% of the sample rests with the top ten.

The receptor's source is a young man with HIV. The sequence links TRBV12-5 to TRBJ1-2, with no confident D gene call. The input for sequencing was unsorted PBMCs, taken 6.5 to 6.6 years after starting antiretroviral therapy. The DNA sequence is as follows: TGTGCTAGTGGTTTTGAAGGGTATGGCTACACCTTC. Its amino acids are CASGFEGYGYTF.